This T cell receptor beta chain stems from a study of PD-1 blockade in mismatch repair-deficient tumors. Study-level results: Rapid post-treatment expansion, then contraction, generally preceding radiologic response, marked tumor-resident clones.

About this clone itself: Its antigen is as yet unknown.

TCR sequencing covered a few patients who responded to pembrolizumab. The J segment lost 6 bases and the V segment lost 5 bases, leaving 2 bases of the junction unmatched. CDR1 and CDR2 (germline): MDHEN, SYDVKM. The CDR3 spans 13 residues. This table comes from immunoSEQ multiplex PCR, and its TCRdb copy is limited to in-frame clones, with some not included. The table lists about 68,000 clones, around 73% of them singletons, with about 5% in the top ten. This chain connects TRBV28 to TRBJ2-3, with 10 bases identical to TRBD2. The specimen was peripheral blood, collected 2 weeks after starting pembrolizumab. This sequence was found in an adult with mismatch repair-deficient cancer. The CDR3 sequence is CASSTTSGDTQYF. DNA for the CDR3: TGTGCCAGCAGTACGACTAGCGGGGATACGCAGTATTTT.